This T cell receptor (beta chain) was documented in a study of blood T cell repertoires in COVID-19. Overall study: Whether acute or convalescent, the COVID-19 samples came from the United States, Italy and Spain.

Using immunoSEQ multiplex PCR, the repertoire was profiled, and TCRdb retains in-frame clones only, with some absent. The sample has about 99,000 clones, roughly nine tenths seen once. CDR1 and CDR2 (germline): SNHLY, FYNNEI. This CDR3 comprises 17 residues. Trimming removed 6 bases from V and 3 bases from J; junction bases left unmatched: 11. The chain has TRBV2 and TRBJ2-6, with 7 bases that match TRBD1. What was sequenced was peripheral blood. The clonotype was recovered from a man aged 50 to 60 in a cohort sampled during active COVID-19. CDR3 residues: CASSPRDSRFGANVLTF. Written as DNA, the CDR3 is TGTGCCAGCAGCCCCCGGGACAGTCGCTTTGGGGCCAACGTCCTGACTTTC. Filled out from reference TRBV2 and TRBJ2-6, the complete variable domain reads EPEVTQTPSHQVTQMGQEVILRCVPISNHLYFYWYRQILGQKVEFLVSFYNNEISEKSEIFDDQFSVERPDGSNFTLKIRSTKLEDSAMYFCASSPRDSRFGANVLTFGAGSRLTVL.